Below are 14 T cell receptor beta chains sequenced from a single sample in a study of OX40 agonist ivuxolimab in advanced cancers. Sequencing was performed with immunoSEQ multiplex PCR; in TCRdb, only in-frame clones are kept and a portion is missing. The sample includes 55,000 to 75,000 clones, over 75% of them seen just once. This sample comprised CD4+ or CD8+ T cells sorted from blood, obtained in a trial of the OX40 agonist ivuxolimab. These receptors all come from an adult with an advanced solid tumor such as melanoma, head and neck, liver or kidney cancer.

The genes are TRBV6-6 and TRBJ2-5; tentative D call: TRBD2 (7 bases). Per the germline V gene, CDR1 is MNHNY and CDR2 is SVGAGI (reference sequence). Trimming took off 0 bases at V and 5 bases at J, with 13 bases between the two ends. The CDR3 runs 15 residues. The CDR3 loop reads CASSYSRGGYETQYF. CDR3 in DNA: TGTGCCAGCAGTTACTCTAGGGGGGGTTACGAGACCCAGTACTTC.

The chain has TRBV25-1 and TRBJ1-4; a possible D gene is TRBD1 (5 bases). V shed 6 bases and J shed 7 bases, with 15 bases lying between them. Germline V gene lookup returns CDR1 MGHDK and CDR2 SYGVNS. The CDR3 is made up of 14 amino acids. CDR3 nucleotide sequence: TGTGCCAGCAGCCAACCGGGAGGGGCTGAAAAACTGTTTTTT. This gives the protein CASSQPGGAEKLFF.

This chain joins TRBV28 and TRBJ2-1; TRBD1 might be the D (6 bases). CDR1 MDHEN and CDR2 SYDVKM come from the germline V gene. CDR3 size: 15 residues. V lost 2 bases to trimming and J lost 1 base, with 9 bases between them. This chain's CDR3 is CASSLQGLSYNEQFF. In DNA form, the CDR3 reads TGTGCCAGCAGTTTACAGGGGCTTTCCTACAATGAGCAGTTCTTC.

CDR3 DNA sequence: TGCGCCAGCAGCCAAGTAGGGACTACCGGCCTAGAGCAGTACTTC. Translation gives CASSQVGTTGLEQYF. V gene TRBV4-1 combines with J gene TRBJ2-7; 7 nucleotides align to TRBD2. CDR3 length: 15 residues. V lost 1 base to trimming and J lost 7 bases; unmatched junction nucleotides: 10. Germline V gene lookup returns CDR1 MGHRA and CDR2 YSYEKL.

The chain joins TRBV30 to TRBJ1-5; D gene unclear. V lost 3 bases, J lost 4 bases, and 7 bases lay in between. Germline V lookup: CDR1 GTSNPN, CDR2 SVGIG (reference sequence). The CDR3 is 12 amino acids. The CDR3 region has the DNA TGTGCCTGGAGCGGCAGGAATCAGCCCCAGCATTTT. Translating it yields CAWSGRNQPQHF.

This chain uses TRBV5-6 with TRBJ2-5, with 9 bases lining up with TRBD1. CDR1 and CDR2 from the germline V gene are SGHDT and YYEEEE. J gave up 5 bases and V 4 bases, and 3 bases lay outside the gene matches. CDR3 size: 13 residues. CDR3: CASSQQGAETQYF. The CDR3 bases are TGTGCCAGCAGCCAACAGGGGGCGGAGACCCAGTACTTC.

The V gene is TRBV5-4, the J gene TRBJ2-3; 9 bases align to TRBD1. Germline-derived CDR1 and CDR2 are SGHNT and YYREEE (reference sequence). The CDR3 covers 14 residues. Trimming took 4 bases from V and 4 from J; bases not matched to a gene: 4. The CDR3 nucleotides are TGTGCCAGCAGCCCACGACAGGGGGCAGATACGCAGTATTTT. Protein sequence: CASSPRQGADTQYF.

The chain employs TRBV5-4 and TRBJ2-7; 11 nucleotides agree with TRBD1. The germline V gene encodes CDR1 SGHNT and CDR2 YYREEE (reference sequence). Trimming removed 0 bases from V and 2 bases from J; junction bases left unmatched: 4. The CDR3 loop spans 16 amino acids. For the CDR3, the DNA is TGTGCCAGCAGCTTGGGGACAGGGGGCTCGGCCTACGAGCAGTACGTC. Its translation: CASSLGTGGSAYEQYV.

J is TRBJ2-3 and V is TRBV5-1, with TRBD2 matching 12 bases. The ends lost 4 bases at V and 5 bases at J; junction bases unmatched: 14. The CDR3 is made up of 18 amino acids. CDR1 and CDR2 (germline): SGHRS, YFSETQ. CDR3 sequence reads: CASSLLPLAGGQEDTQYF. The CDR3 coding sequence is TGCGCCAGCAGCCTGCTACCACTAGCGGGGGGCCAGGAAGATACGCAGTATTTT.

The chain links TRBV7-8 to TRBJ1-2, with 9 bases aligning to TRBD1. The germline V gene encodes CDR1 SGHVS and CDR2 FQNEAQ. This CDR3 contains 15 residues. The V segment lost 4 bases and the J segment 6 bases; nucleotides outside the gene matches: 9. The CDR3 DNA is TGTGCCAGCAGCTCAGACAGGGGGTTAATACATGGCTACACCTTC. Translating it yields CASSSDRGLIHGYTF.

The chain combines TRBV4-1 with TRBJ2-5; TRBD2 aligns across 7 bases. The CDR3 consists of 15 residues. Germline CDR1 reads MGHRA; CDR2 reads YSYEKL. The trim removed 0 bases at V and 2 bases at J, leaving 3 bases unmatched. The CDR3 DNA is TGCGCCAGCAGCCAAGATCCGCGGGGGCAAGAGACCCAGTACTTC. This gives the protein CASSQDPRGQETQYF.

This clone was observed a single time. The CDR3 DNA follows: TGTGCCCCCCATCCGGGACTAGCGGGGGGACGAGATACGCAGTATTTT. Translation gives CAPHPGLAGGRDTQYF. This chain connects TRBV30 to TRBJ2-3; 15 bases match TRBD2. Germline trimming cut 8 bases from V and 5 bases from J; bases unmatched to any gene: 11. The germline V gene has CDR1 GTSNPN and CDR2 SVGIG (reference sequence). The CDR3 spans 16 residues. Full variable domain (remainder filled in from reference TRBV30 and TRBJ2-3): SQTIHQWPATLVQPVGSPLSLECTVEGTSNPNLYWYRQAAGRGLQLLFYSVGIGQISSEVPQNLSASRPQDRQFILSSKKLLLSDSGFYLCAPHPGLAGGRDTQYFGPGTRLTVL.

CDR3 in DNA: TGTGCCAGCAGCGTGTCCCCGGGAGGGACCCAGTACTTC. Translating it yields CASSVSPGGTQYF. The J gene is TRBJ2-5, the V gene TRBV13, with 7 bases lining up with TRBD2. Unmatched junction bases numbered 7, after V lost 5 bases and J lost 7 bases. This CDR3 is built from 13 residues. Per germline, CDR1 PRHDT and CDR2 FYEKMQ (reference sequence).

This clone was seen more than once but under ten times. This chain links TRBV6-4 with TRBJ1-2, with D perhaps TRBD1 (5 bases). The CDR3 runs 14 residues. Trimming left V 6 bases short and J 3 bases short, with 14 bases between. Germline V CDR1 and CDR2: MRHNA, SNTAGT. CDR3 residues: CASSADGDHYGYTF. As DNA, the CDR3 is TGTGCCAGCAGCGCGGACGGGGACCACTATGGCTACACCTTC.